The sample holds a few counts of the clone carrying this T cell receptor (beta chain). No antigen is known for it. CDR3 length: 16 amino acids. The V and J ends lost 5 bases and 2 bases, in that order; junction bases with no gene match: 6. The germline CDR1 and CDR2 sequences are SGHTA and FQGTGA. These data belong to a study of T-cell memory formation after mild COVID-19. General study results and limits: Memory sampled before infection contained some responding clones, suggesting cross-reactive memory joined. Chiefly within CM and EM were the contracting CD4+ clones; CD8+ ones were within EMRA.

Researchers used 5'RACE with constant-segment primers to make TCR alpha and TCR beta cDNA libraries that carry sample barcodes and UMIs. TCRdb redid the calling of the 5' RACE reads with MiXCR, one entry per CDR3 protein. Of roughly 310,000 distinct CDR3 sequences in the sample, 15% were seen once. The specimen was PBMCs or a T cell subset sorted from them (not recorded which). The source of this sequence is a man between 18 and 35 years old who had mild COVID-19 (a few samples of this study predate the infection). Cell type and time point are not known. This chain links TRBV7-3 with TRBJ2-1; TRBD2 matches at 10 bases. This chain's CDR3 is CASSPLSGGTYNEQFF. The CDR3 DNA reads TGTGCCAGCAGCCCCCTTAGCGGGGGGACCTACAATGAGCAGTTCTTC. Using reference TRBV7-3 and TRBJ2-1 for the parts outside the CDR3, the full variable domain is GAGVSQTPSNKVTEKGKYVELRCDPISGHTALYWYRQSLGQGPEFLIYFQGTGAADDSGLPNDRFFAVRPEGSVSTLKIQRTERGDSAVYLCASSPLSGGTYNEQFFGPGTRLTVL.